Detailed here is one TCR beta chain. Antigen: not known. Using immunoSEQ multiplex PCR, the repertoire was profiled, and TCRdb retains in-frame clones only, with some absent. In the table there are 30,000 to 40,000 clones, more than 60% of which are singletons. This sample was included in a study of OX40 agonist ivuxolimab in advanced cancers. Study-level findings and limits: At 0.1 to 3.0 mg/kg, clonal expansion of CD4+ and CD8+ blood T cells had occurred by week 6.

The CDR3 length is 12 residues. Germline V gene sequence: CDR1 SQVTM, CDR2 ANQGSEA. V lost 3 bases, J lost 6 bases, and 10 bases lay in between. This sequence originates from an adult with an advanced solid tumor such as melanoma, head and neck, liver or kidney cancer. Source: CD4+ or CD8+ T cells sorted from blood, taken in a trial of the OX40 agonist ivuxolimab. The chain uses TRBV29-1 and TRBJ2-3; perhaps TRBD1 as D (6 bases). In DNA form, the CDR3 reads TGCAGCGTTGAGGACAGTATCGATACGCAGTATTTT. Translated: CSVEDSIDTQYF.